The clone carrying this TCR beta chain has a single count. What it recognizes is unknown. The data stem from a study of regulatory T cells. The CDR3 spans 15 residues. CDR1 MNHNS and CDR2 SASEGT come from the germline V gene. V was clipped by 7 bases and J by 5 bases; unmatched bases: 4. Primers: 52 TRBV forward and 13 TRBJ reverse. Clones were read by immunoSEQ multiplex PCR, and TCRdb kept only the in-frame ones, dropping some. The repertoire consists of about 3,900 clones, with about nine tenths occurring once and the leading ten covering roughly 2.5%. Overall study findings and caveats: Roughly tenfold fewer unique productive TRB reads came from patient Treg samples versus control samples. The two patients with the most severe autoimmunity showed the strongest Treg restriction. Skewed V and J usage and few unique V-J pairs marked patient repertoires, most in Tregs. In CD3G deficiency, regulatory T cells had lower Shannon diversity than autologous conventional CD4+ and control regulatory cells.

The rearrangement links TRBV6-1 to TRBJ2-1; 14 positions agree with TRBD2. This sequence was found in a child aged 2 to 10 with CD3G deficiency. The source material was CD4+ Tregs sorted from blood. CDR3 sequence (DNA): TGTGCCAGCACGGGACTAGCGGGAGTTGACAATGAGCAGTTCTTC. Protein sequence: CASTGLAGVDNEQFF.